The subject of this entry is one T cell receptor (beta chain). Per the original data handling: Reference gene primer amplification gave nucleated cell count estimates. Measured with immunoSEQ multiplex PCR; TCRdb has only the in-frame clones, and not every one. The DNA gave D and trimming, while V, J and clone size come from that table. This repertoire shows some 300,000 clones, 85% to 90% found once; its top ten account for about 2%. This sample was included in a study of blood T cell repertoires in COVID-19. For the study at large: Sites across the United States, Italy and Spain contributed samples from acute and convalescent COVID-19. Nucleic acid was either cDNA or gDNA, and it came from T cells, B-cell-depleted T cells, or PBMCs.

Seattle participants joined during active infection and were tracked over time. The CDR3 totals 15 residues. The V gene's germline CDR1 is MNHNS and CDR2 SASEGT. V gave up 2 bases and J gave up 0 bases, with 11 bases separating them. The chain is built from TRBV6-1 and TRBJ2-7, with D possibly TRBD2 on 5 matching bases. This TCR derives from a woman in her thirties with COVID-19, enrolled during active disease. The sample was peripheral blood. CDR3 sequence (DNA): TGTGCCAGCAGTGAATCGTTCGGAGGCTCCTACGAGCAGTACGTC. Translated: CASSESFGGSYEQYV.